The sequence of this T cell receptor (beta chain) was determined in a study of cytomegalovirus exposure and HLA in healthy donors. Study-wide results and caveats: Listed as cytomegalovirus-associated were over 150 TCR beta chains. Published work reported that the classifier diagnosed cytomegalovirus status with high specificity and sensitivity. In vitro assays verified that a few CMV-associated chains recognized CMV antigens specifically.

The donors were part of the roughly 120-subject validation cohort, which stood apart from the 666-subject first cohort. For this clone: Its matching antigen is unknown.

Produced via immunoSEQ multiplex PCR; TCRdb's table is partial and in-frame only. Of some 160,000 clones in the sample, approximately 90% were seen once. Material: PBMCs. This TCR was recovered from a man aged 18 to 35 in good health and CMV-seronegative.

CDR3 bases: TGTGCCAGCAGTGCCACGGACAGGGCCGGGTCACCCCTCCACTTT. Translated, it gives CASSATDRAGSPLHF. The rearrangement links TRBV2 to TRBJ1-6; the match to TRBD1 covers 8 bases. Germline CDR1 SNHLY, CDR2 FYNNEI. V dropped 4 bases and J dropped 10; count of bases not matched to a gene: 9. The CDR3 sequence is 15 residues long.